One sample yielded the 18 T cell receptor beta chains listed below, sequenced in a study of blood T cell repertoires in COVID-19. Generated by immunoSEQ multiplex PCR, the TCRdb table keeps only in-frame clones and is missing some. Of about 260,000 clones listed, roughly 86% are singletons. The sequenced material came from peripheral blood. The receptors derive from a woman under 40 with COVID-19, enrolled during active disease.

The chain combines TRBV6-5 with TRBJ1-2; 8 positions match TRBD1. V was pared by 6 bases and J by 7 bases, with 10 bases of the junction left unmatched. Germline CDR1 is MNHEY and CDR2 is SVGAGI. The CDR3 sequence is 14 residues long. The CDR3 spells CASRTSGTGGGYTF. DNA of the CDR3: TGTGCCAGCAGGACGTCCGGGACAGGAGGTGGCTACACCTTC.

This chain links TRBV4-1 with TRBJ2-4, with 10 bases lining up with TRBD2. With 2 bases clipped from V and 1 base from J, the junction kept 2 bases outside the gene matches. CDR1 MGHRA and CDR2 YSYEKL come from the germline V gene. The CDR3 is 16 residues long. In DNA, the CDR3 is TGCGCCAGCAGCCAACTAGCGGGAGTGGCCAAAAACATTCAGTACTTC. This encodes CASSQLAGVAKNIQYF.

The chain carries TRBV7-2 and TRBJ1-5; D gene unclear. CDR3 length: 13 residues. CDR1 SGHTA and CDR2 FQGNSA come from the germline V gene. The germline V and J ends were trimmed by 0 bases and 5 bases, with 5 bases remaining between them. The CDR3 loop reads CASSLASDQPQHF. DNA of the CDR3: TGTGCCAGCAGCTTAGCGTCAGATCAGCCCCAGCATTTT.

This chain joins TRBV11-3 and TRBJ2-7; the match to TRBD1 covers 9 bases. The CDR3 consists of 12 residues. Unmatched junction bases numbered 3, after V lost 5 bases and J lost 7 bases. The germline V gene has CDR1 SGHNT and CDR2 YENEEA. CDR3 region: CASSRDRDEQYF. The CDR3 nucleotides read TGTGCCAGCAGCCGGGACAGGGATGAGCAGTACTTC.

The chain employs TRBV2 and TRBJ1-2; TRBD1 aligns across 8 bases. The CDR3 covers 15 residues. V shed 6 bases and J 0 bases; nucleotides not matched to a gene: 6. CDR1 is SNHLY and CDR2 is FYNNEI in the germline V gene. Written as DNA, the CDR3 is TGTGCCAGCAGCCCGGGACAGGCTACTAACTATGGCTACACCTTC. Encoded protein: CASSPGQATNYGYTF.

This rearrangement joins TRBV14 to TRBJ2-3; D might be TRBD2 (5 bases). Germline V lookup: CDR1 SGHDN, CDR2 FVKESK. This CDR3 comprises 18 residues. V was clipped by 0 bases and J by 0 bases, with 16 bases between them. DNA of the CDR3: TGTGCCAGCAGCCAAGAAGGAGAGCGGCCTACTAGCACAGATACGCAGTATTTT. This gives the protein CASSQEGERPTSTDTQYF.

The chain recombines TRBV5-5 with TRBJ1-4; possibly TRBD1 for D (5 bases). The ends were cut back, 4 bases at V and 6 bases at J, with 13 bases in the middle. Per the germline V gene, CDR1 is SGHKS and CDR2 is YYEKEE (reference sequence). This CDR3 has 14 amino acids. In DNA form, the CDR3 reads TGTGCCAGCAGCCCTCAGGGAGGCGATGAAAAACTGTTTTTT. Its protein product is CASSPQGGDEKLFF.

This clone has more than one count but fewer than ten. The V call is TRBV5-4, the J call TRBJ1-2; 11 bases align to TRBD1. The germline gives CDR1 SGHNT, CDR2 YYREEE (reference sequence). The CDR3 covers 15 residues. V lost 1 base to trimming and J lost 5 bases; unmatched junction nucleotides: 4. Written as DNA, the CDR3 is TGTGCCAGCAGCTTGTCGGGACAGGGGGGATATGGCTACACCTTC. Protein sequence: CASSLSGQGGYGYTF.

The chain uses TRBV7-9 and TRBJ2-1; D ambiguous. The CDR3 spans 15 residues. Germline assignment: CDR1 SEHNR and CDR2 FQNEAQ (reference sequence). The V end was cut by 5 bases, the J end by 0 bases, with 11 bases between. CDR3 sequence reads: CASSPRFSSYNEQFF. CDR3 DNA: TGTGCCAGCAGCCCCCGCTTCAGCTCCTACAATGAGCAGTTCTTC.

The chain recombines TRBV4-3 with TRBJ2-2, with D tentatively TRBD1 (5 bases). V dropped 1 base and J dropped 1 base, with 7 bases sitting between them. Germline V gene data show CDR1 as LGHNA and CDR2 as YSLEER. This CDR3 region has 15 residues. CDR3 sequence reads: CASSQVQGNTGELFF. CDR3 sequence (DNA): TGCGCCAGCAGCCAAGTGCAGGGGAACACCGGGGAGCTGTTTTTT.

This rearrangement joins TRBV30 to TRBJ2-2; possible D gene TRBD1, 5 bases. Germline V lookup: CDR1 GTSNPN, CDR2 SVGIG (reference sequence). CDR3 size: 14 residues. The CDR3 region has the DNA TGTGCTCTGAATAAGGGGCTAGGGACCGGGGAGCTGTTTTTT. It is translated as CALNKGLGTGELFF.

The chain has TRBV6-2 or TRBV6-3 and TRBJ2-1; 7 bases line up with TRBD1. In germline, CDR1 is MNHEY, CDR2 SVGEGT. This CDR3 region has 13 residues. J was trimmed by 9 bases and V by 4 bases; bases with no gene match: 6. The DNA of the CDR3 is TGTGCCAGCAGTTCCCCGGGACAGCCTGAGCAGTTCTTC. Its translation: CASSSPGQPEQFF.

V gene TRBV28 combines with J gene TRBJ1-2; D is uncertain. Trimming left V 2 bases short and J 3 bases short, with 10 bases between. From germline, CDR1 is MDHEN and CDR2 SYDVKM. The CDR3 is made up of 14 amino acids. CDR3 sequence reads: CASSLDVRDYGYTF. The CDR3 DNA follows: TGTGCCAGCAGTTTAGATGTTAGAGACTATGGCTACACCTTC.

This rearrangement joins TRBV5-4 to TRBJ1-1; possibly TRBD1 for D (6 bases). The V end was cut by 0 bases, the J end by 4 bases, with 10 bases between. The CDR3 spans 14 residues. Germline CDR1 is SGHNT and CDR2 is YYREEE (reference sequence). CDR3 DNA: TGTGCCAGCAGCTTGGAAGGGGGACGCACTGAAGCTTTCTTT. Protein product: CASSLEGGRTEAFF. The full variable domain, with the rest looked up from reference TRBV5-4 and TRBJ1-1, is ETGVTQSPTHLIKTRGQQVTLRCSSQSGHNTVSWYQQALGQGPQFIFQYYREEENGRGNFPPRFSGLQFPNYSSELNVNALELDDSALYLCASSLEGGRTEAFFGQGTRLTVV.

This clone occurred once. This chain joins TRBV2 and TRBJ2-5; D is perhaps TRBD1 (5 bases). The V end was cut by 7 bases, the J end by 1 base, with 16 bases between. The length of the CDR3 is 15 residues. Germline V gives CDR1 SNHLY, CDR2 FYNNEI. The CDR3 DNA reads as TGTGCCAGCACCCTAGAAAGGGGTCCCCAAGAGACCCAGTACTTC. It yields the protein CASTLERGPQETQYF. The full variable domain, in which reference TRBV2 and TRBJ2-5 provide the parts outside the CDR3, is EPEVTQTPSHQVTQMGQEVILRCVPISNHLYFYWYRQILGQKVEFLVSFYNNEISEKSEIFDDQFSVERPDGSNFTLKIRSTKLEDSAMYFCASTLERGPQETQYFGPGTRLLVL.

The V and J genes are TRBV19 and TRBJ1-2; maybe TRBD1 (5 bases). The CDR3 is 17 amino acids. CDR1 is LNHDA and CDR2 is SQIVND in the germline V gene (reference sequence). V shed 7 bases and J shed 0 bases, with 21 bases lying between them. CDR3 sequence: CASKALPGDSANYGYTF. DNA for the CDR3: TGTGCCAGTAAGGCGTTACCGGGGGATAGTGCTAACTATGGCTACACCTTC.

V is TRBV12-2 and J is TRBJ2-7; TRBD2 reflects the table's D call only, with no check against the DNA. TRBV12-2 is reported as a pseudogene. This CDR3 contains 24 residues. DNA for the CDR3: TGTGCAAGTCGCTTAGCGTCCCCAAGAGAGGTAGCGGGAGAAGTCCCTCCCCTCCTGGACGAGCAGTACTTC. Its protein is CASRLASPREVAGEVPPLLDEQYF.

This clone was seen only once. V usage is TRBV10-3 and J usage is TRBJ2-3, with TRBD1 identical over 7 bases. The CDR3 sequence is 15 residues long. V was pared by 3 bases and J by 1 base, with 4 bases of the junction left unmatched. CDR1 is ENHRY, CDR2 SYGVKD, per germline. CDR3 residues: CAISEWQGGTDTQYF. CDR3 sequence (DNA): TGTGCCATCAGTGAATGGCAGGGGGGCACAGATACGCAGTATTTT.